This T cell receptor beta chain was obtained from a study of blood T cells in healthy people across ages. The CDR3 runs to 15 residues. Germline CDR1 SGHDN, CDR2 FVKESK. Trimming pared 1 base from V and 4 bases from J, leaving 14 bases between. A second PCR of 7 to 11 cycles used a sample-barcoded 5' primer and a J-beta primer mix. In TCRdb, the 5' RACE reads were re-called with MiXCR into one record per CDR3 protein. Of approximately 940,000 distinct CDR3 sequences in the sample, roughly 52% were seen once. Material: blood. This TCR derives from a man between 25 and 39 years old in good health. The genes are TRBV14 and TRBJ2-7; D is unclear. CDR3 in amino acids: CASSQAGRILYEQYF. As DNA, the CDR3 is TGTGCCAGCAGCCAAGCCGGCAGGATCTTATACGAGCAGTACTTC.